This T cell receptor (beta chain) was sequenced in a study of shared clonotypes between healthy human individuals. Across the whole study: The cohort had a couple of women and three men, ages 18 to 49.

TCRdb's table, derived via immunoSEQ multiplex PCR, lists solely in-frame clones and lacks some. The table records a few million clones, about 90% of them present only once. Germline V CDR1 and CDR2: MDHEN, SYDVKM. V shed 5 bases, J shed 2 bases, and the junction held 15 bases outside the gene matches. The CDR3 is 19 amino acids. Everyone who donated was a Caucasian adult who lived in Nashville, Tennessee. Input material: naive CD4+ T cells from PBMCs. Subset described: CD45RA+ positively selected. This receptor was identified in a man younger than 35 in good health. Some clones in this sample may be carry-over from other donors' samples. The chain has TRBV28 and TRBJ2-2; 9 positions agree with TRBD2. The DNA for the CDR3 is TGTGCCAGCAGTCCCTACTTTGCTAGCGGGACTACTAACACCGGGGAGCTGTTTTTT. Translation gives CASSPYFASGTTNTGELFF.